What follows are 12 T cell receptor beta chains derived from one specimen sequenced in a study of blood T cell repertoires in COVID-19. Repertoires were generated with immunoSEQ multiplex PCR, while TCRdb's copy carries only in-frame clones and drops some. The table lists 200,000 to 250,000 clones, 85% to 90% of them singletons. Sequenced sample: PBMCs or T cells enriched from blood (not recorded which). The receptors derive from a woman aged 18-30 years in a cohort exposed to, infected with or recovered from COVID-19 (not recorded which).

The rearrangement joins TRBV7-2 to TRBJ1-2; possibly TRBD1 for D (6 bases). From germline, CDR1 is SGHTA and CDR2 FQGNSA. V gave up 4 bases and J gave up 3 bases, with 18 bases separating them. This CDR3 has 16 residues. CDR3 in DNA: TGTGCCAGCAGCTCCGGTGGTAGGGGGATTTACTATGGCTACACCTTC. Translated, it gives CASSSGGRGIYYGYTF.

The chain uses TRBV15 and TRBJ2-1, with D perhaps TRBD2 (6 bases). The CDR3 contains 16 residues. Trimming pared 5 bases from V and 0 bases from J, leaving 14 bases between. Germline CDR1 LNHNV, CDR2 YYDKDF (reference sequence). CDR3 loop: CATSPAGSSSYNEQFF. In DNA, the CDR3 is TGTGCCACCAGCCCAGCGGGCAGCAGCTCCTACAATGAGCAGTTCTTC.

In its sample, this clone was seen once. The chain joins TRBV11-2 to TRBJ2-3, with D possibly TRBD2 on 6 matching bases. CDR3 length: 16 residues. Germline CDR1 SGHAT, CDR2 FQNNGV. V gave up 5 bases and J gave up 2 bases, with 17 bases separating them. CDR3 region: CASSPPRRDFTDTQYF. The CDR3 DNA reads TGTGCCAGCAGCCCCCCGAGGCGGGACTTCACAGATACGCAGTATTTT.

This chain links TRBV11-2 with TRBJ2-7; D is uncertain. V lost 4 bases, J lost 1 base, and 5 bases lay in between. Germline CDR1 is SGHAT and CDR2 is FQNNGV. CDR3 length: 12 residues. The chain's CDR3 is CASSSQSYEQYF. The DNA of the CDR3 is TGTGCCAGCAGCTCGCAGTCCTACGAGCAGTACTTC.

The DNA of the CDR3 is TGCGCCAGCAGCTTGGATTCATTGGGCAGCAATCAGCCCCAGCATTTT. This codes for CASSLDSLGSNQPQHF. This chain joins TRBV5-1 and TRBJ1-5; no clear D gene. The germline V gene has CDR1 SGHRS and CDR2 YFSETQ. Trimming shortened V by 0 bases and J by 1 base, and 11 bases separated the two germline ends. The CDR3 covers 16 residues. Together with reference TRBV5-1 and TRBJ1-5, the CDR3 gives the full variable domain: KAGVTQTPRYLIKTRGQQVTLSCSPISGHRSVSWYQQTPGQGLQFLFEYFSETQRNKGNFPGRFSGRQFSNSRSEMNVSTLELGDSALYLCASSLDSLGSNQPQHFGDGTRLSIL.

The rearrangement links TRBV5-1 to TRBJ2-7; possibly TRBD2 for D (6 bases). CDR1 and CDR2 from the germline V gene are SGHRS and YFSETQ. The CDR3 contains 14 residues. Trimming took off 3 bases at V and 2 bases at J, with 12 bases between the two ends. The CDR3 sequence: CASSWGDAAYEQYF. CDR3 nucleotides: TGCGCCAGCAGCTGGGGGGACGCAGCCTACGAGCAGTACTTC.

Here the CDR3 DNA reads TGTGCCTGGGCTTTGGGGGGGGATCAGCCCCAGCATTTT. Translating gives CAWALGGDQPQHF. V is TRBV30 and J is TRBJ1-5; D possibly corresponds to TRBD1 (5 bases). Trimming removed 5 bases at V and 5 bases at J, with 13 bases between. CDR3 length: 13 residues. Germline V gene data show CDR1 as GTSNPN and CDR2 as SVGIG (reference sequence).

The rearrangement joins TRBV2 to TRBJ1-4; 10 bases line up with TRBD1. V trimming: 11 bases; J trimming: 7 bases; junction bases outside the gene matches: 7. This CDR3 has 13 residues. Germline loops: CDR1 SNHLY, CDR2 FYNNEI. The CDR3 DNA reads as TGTGCCGGGGCCGGGACAGGGGCTGAAAAACTGTTTTTT. This gives the protein CAGAGTGAEKLFF.

The rearrangement joins TRBV3-1 (or the pseudogene TRBV3-2) to TRBJ2-3; 9 positions agree with TRBD2. The CDR3 extends over 16 amino acids. The V and J ends lost 3 bases and 3 bases, in that order; junction bases with no gene match: 7. The germline CDR1 and CDR2 sequences are LGHDT and YNNKEL (reference sequence). The CDR3 DNA reads TGTGCCAGCAGCCACGATAGCGGGGGACGGACAGATACGCAGTATTTT. Protein product: CASSHDSGGRTDTQYF.

In DNA, the CDR3 is TGTGCCAGCAATCTAGCGGGAGGGTTAAATGAGCAGTTCTTC. Amino acid sequence: CASNLAGGLNEQFF. This chain links TRBV2 with TRBJ2-1, with 12 nucleotides matching TRBD2. This CDR3 region has 14 residues. Unmatched junction bases numbered 5, after V lost 7 bases and J lost 7 bases. Germline V gives CDR1 SNHLY, CDR2 FYNNEI.

In this sample, this clone turned up a few times. The J gene is TRBJ1-5, the V gene TRBV19; D is uncertain. From germline, CDR1 is LNHDA and CDR2 SQIVND (reference sequence). Trimming removed 7 bases at V and 0 bases at J, with 16 bases between. The CDR3 spans 16 residues. CDR3 DNA sequence: TGTGCCAGTAACCCCGGGGAATGGAATAGCAATCAGCCCCAGCATTTT. Residues: CASNPGEWNSNQPQHF. Full variable domain (outside the CDR3, taken from reference TRBV19 and TRBJ1-5): DGGITQSPKYLFRKEGQNVTLSCEQNLNHDAMYWYRQDPGQGLRLIYYSQIVNDFQKGDIAEGYSVSREKKESFPLTVTSAQKNPTAFYLCASNPGEWNSNQPQHFGDGTRLSIL.

The V and J genes are TRBV18 and TRBJ1-5; 9 nucleotides match TRBD1. Germline-derived CDR1 and CDR2 are KGHSH and LQKENI. V was clipped by 3 bases and J by 15 bases; unmatched bases: 6. The CDR3 totals 12 residues. The CDR3 region is CASSPGQGLPHF. In nucleotides, the CDR3 is TGTGCCAGCTCACCCGGACAGGGGCTCCCGCATTTT. Full variable domain (missing parts from reference TRBV18 and TRBJ1-5): NAGVMQNPRHLVRRRGQEARLRCSPMKGHSHVYWYRQLPEEGLKFMVYLQKENIIDESGMPKERFSAEFPKEGPSILRIQQVVRGDSAAYFCASSPGQGLPHFGDGTRLSIL.